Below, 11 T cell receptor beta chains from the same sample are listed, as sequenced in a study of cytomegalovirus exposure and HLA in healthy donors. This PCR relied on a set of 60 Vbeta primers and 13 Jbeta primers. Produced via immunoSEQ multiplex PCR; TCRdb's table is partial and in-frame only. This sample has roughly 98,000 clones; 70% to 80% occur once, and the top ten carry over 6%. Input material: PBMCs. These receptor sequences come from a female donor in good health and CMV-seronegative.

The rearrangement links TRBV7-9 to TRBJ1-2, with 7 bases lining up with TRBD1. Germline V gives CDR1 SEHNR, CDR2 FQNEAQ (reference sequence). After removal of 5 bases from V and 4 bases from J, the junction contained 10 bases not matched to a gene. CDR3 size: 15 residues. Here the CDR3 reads CASSQTGRGTYGYTF. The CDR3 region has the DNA TGTGCCAGCAGCCAGACAGGGCGGGGCACCTATGGCTACACCTTC.

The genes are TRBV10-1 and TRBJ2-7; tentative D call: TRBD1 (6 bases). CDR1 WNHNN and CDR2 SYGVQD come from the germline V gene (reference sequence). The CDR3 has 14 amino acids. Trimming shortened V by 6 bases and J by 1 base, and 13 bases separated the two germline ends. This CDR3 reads CASRQQGFSYEQYF. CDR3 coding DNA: TGCGCCAGCAGACAACAGGGCTTTTCCTACGAGCAGTACTTC.

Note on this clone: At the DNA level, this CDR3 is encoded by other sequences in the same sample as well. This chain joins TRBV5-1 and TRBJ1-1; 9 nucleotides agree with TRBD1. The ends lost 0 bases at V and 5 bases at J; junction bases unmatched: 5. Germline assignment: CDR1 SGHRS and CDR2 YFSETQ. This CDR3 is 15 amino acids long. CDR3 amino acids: CASSLAGQGRTEAFF. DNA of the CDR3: TGCGCCAGCAGCTTGGCCGGACAGGGGAGGACTGAAGCTTTCTTT.

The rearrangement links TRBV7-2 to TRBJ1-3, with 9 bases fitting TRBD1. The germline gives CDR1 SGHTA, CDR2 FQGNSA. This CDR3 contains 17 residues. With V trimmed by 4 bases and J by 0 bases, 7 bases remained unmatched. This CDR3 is CASSSDRGPGSGNTIYF. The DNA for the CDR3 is TGTGCCAGCAGCTCGGACAGGGGCCCCGGCTCTGGAAACACCATATATTTT. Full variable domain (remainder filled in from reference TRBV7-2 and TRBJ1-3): GAGVSQSPSNKVTEKGKDVELRCDPISGHTALYWYRQSLGQGLEFLIYFQGNSAPDKSGLPSDRFSAERTGGSVSTLTIQRTQQEDSAVYLCASSSDRGPGSGNTIYFGEGSWLTVV.

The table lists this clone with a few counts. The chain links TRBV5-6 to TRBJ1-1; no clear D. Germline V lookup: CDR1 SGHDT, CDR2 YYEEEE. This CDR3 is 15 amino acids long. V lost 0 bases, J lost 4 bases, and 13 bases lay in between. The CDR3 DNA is TGTGCCAGCAGCTTGGCCCTTCCGGGAGGCACTGAAGCTTTCTTT. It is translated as CASSLALPGGTEAFF.

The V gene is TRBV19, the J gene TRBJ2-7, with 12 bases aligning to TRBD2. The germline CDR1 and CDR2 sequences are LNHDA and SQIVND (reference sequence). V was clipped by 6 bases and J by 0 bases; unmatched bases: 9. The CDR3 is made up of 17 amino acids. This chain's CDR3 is CASSRLAGASPSYEQYF. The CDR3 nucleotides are TGTGCCAGTAGCCGACTAGCGGGAGCATCCCCCTCCTACGAGCAGTACTTC.

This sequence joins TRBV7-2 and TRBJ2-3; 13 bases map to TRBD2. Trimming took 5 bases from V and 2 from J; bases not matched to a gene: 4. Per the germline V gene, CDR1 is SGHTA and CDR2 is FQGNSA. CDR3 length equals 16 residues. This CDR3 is CASSEGLAGFTDTQYF. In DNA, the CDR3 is TGTGCCAGCAGCGAGGGACTAGCGGGATTCACAGATACGCAGTATTTT.

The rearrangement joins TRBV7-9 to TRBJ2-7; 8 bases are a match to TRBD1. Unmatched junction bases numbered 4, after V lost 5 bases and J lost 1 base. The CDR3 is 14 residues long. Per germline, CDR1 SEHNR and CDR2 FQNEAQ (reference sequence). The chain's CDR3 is CASSTRQGSYEQYF. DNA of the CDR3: TGTGCCAGCAGCACCCGACAGGGGTCCTACGAGCAGTACTTC.

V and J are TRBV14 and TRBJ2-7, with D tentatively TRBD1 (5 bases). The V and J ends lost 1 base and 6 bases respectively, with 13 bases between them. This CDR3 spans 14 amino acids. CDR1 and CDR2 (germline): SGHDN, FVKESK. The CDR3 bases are TGTGCCAGCAGCCAAGCCTCCAGGGTAAGCGAGCAGTACTTC. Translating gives CASSQASRVSEQYF.

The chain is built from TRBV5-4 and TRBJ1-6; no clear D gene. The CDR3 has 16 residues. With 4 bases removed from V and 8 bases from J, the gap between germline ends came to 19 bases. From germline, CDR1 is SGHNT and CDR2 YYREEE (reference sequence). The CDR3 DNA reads TGTGCCAGCAGCACCCGCGCTGCCACAGTGGATTCACCCCTCCACTTT. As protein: CASSTRAATVDSPLHF. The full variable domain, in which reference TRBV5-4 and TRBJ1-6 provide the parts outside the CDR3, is ETGVTQSPTHLIKTRGQQVTLRCSSQSGHNTVSWYQQALGQGPQFIFQYYREEENGRGNFPPRFSGLQFPNYSSELNVNALELDDSALYLCASSTRAATVDSPLHFGNGTRLTVT.

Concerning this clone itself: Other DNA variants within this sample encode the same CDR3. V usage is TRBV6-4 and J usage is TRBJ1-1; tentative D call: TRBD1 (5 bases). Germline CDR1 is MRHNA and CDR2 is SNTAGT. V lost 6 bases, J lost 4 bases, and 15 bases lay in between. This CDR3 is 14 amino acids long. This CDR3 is CASSSGGSGTEAFF. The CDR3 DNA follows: TGTGCCAGCAGCTCGGGGGGGAGCGGCACTGAAGCTTTCTTT.